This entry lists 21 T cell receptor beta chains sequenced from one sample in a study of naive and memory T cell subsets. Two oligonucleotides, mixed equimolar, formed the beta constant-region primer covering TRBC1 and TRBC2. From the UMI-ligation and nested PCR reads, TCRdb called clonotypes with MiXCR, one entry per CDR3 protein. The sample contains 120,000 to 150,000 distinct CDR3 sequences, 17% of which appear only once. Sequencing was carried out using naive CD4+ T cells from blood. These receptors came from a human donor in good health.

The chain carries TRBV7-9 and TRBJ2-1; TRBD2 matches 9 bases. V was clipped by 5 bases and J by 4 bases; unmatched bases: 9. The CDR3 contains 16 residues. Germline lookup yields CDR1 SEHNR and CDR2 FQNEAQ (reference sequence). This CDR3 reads CASSLSRGGDYNEQFF. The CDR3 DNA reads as TGTGCCAGCAGCCTAAGCCGCGGGGGGGATTACAATGAGCAGTTCTTC.

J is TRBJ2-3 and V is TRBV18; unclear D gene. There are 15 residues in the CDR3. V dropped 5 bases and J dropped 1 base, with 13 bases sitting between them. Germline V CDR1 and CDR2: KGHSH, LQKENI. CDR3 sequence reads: CASSSQIDGTDTQYF. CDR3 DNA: TGTGCCAGCTCATCACAGATAGACGGCACAGATACGCAGTATTTT. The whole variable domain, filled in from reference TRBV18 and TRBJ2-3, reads NAGVMQNPRHLVRRRGQEARLRCSPMKGHSHVYWYRQLPEEGLKFMVYLQKENIIDESGMPKERFSAEFPKEGPSILRIQQVVRGDSAAYFCASSSQIDGTDTQYFGPGTRLTVL.

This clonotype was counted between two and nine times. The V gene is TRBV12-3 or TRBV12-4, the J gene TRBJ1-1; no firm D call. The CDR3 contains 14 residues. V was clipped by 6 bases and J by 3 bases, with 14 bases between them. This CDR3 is CASRYDETYTEAFF. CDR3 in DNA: TGTGCCAGCAGGTATGATGAGACGTACACTGAAGCTTTCTTT.

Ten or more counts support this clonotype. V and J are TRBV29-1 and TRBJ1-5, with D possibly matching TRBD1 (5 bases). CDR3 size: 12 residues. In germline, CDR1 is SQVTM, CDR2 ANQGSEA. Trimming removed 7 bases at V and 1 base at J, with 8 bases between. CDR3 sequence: CSARDSNQPQHF. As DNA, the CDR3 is TGCAGCGCTCGGGACAGCAATCAGCCCCAGCATTTT.

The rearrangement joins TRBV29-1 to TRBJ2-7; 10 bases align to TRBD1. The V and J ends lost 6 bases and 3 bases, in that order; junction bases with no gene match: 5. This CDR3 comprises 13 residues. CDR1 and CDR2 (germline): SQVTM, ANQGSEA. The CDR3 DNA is TGCAGCGTGGACGGGGACAGGGGCTACGAGCAGTACTTC. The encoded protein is CSVDGDRGYEQYF.

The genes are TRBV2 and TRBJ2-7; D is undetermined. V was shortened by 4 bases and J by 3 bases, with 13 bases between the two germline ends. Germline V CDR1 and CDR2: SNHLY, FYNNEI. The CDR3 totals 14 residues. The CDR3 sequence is CASSVGRADYEQYF. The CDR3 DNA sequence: TGTGCCAGCAGTGTGGGTAGGGCGGACTACGAGCAGTACTTC.

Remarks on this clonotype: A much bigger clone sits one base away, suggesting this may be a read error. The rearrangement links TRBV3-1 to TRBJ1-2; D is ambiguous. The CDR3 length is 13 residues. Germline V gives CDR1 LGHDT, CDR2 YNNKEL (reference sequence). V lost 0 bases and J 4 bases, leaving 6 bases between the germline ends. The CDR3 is CASSQDLSYGYTF. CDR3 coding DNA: TGTGCCAGCAGCCAAGATCTGAGCTATGGCTACACCTTC.

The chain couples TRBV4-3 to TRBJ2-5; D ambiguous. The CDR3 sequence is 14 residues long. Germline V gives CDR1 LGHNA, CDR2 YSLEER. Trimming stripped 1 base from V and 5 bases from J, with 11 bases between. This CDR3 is CASSQGPDLETQYF. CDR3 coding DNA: TGCGCCAGCAGCCAAGGGCCGGACCTGGAGACCCAGTACTTC.

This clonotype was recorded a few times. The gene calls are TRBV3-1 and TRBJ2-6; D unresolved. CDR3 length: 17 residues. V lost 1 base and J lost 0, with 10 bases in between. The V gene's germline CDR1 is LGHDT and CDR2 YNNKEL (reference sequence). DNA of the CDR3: TGTGCCAGCAGCCAAGCCTACGGAATCTCTGGGGCCAACGTCCTGACTTTC. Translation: CASSQAYGISGANVLTF.

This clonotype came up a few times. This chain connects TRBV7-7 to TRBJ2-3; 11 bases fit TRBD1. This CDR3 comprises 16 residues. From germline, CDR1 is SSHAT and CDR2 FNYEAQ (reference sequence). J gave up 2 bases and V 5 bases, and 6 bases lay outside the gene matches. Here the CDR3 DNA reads TGTGCCAGCAGCATTGGACAGGGGGCTAACACAGATACGCAGTATTTT. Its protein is CASSIGQGANTDTQYF. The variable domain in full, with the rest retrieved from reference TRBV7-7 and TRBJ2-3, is GAGVSQSPRYKVTKRGQDVTLRCDPISSHATLYWYQQALGQGPEFLTYFNYEAQPDKSGLPSDRFSAERPEGSISTLTIQRTEQRDSAMYRCASSIGQGANTDTQYFGPGTRLTVL.

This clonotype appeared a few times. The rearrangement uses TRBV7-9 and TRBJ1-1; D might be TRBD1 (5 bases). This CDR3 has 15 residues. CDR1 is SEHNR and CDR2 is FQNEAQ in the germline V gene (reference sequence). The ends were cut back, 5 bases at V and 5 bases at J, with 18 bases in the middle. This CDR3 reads CASSAEGTATTEAFF. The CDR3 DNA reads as TGTGCCAGCAGCGCAGAGGGGACCGCTACAACTGAAGCTTTCTTT.

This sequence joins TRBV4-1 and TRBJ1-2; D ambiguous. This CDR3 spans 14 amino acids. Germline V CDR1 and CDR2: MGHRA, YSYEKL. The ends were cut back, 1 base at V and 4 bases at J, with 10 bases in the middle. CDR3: CASSQVLTSYGYTF. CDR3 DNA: TGCGCCAGCAGCCAAGTGCTCACCTCCTATGGCTACACCTTC.

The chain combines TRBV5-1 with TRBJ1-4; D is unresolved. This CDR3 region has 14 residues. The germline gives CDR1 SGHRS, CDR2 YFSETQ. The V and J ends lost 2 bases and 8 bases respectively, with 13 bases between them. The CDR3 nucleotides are TGCGCCAGCAGCTTTGGTAACGGGCTCGAAAAACTGTTTTTT. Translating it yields CASSFGNGLEKLFF.

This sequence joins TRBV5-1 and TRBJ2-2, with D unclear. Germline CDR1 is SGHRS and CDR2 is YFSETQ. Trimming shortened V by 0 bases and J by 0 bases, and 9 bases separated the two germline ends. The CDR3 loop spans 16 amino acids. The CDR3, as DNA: TGCGCCAGCAGCTTGGACGGGTTTACGAACACCGGGGAGCTGTTTTTT. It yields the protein CASSLDGFTNTGELFF.

CDR3 loop: CASSSGTADMNEQFF. The CDR3 region has the DNA TGTGCCAGCAGCTCCGGGACAGCCGATATGAATGAGCAGTTCTTC. The chain combines TRBV12-3 or TRBV12-4 with TRBJ2-1; the match to TRBD1 covers 7 bases. The junction had 12 bases not matched to a gene; V was cut back by 6 bases and J by 7 bases. The CDR3 runs 15 residues.

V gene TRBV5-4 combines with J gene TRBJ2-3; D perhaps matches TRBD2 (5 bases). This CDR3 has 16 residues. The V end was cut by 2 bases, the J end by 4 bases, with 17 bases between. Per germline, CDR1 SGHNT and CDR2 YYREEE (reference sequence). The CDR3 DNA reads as TGTGCCAGCAGCTTTTCTAGCTCACCCCGGGCAGATACGCAGTATTTT. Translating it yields CASSFSSSPRADTQYF.

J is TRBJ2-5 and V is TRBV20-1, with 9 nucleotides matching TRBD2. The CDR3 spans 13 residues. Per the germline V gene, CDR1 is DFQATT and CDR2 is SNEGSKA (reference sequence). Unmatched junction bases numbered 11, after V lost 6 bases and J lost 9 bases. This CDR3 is CSARSGGLGPQYF. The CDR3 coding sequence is TGCAGTGCGCGGAGCGGGGGGCTTGGACCCCAGTACTTC.

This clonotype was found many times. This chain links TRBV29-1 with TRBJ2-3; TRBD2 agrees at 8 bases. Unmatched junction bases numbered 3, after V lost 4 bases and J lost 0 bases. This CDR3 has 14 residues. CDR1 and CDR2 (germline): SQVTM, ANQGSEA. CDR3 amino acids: CSVVAGLSTDTQYF. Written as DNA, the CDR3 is TGCAGCGTTGTAGCGGGACTCAGCACAGATACGCAGTATTTT.

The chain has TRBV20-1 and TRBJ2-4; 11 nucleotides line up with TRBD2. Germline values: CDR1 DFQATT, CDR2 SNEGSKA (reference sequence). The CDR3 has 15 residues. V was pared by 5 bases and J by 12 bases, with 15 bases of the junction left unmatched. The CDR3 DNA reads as TGCAGTGCTTTCAGACTAGCGGGGAGGGGAGGGGCTCAGTACTTC. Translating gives CSAFRLAGRGGAQYF.

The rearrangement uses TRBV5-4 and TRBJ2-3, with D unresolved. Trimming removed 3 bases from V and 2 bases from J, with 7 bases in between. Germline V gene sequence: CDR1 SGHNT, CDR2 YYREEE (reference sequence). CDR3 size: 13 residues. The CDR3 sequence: CASSWATTDTQYF. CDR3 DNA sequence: TGTGCCAGCAGCTGGGCCACCACAGATACGCAGTATTTT. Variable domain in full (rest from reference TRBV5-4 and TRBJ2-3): ETGVTQSPTHLIKTRGQQVTLRCSSQSGHNTVSWYQQALGQGPQFIFQYYREEENGRGNFPPRFSGLQFPNYSSELNVNALELDDSALYLCASSWATTDTQYFGPGTRLTVL.

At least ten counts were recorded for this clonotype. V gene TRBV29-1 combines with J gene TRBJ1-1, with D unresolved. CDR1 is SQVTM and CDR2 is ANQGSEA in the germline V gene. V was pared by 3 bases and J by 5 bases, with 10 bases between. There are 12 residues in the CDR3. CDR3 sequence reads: CSVESGRTEAFF. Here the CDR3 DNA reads TGCAGCGTTGAGTCGGGCAGGACTGAAGCTTTCTTT.